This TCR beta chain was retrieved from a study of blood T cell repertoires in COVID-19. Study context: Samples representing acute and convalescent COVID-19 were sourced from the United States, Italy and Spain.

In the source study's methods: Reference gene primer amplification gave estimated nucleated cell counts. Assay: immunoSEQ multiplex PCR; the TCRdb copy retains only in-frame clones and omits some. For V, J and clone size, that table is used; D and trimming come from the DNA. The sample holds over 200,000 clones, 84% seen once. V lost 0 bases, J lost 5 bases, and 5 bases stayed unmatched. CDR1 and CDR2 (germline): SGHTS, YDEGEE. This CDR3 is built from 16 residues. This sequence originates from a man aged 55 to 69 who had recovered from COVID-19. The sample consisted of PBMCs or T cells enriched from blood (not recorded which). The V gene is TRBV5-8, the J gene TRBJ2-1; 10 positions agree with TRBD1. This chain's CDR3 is CASSLGTGTGDNEQFF. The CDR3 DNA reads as TGTGCCAGCAGCTTGGGTACCGGGACAGGGGACAATGAGCAGTTCTTC.